This TCR beta chain was documented in a study of blood T cell repertoires in COVID-19. Study overall: The United States, Italy and Spain supplied acute and convalescent COVID-19 samples. PBMCs, B-cell-depleted T cells, or T cells provided the cDNA or gDNA that made up the material.

CDR1 and CDR2 from the germline V gene are SGDLS and YYNGEE. Trimming removed 0 bases at V and 0 bases at J, with 7 bases between. The CDR3 length is 15 residues. Authors' data handling: Estimates of nucleated cell counts were drawn from the amplification of reference gene primers. Assay: immunoSEQ multiplex PCR; the TCRdb copy retains only in-frame clones and omits some. The V and J calls and clone size come from that table; D and trimming were worked out from the DNA. Among approximately 210,000 clones listed, about 88% were seen once. The chain couples TRBV9 to TRBJ1-3, with D tentatively TRBD1 (5 bases). Material: peripheral blood. This TCR was recovered from a woman in her thirties or forties who had recovered from COVID-19. In nucleotides, the CDR3 is TGTGCCAGCAGCGTAGGGGGCTCCTCTGGAAACACCATATATTTT. It translates to CASSVGGSSGNTIYF.